This T cell receptor beta chain emerged from a study of ipilimumab plus nivolumab after autologous stem cell transplantation. Method: immunoSEQ multiplex PCR; TCRdb's copy keeps in-frame clones and lacks some. Among about 40,000 clones listed, about 92% were seen once. Germline V gene sequence: CDR1 MNHNS, CDR2 SASEGT. The CDR3 loop spans 13 amino acids. Losses at the gene ends were 5 bases for V and 4 bases for J; bases not matched to a gene: 2. The chain couples TRBV6-1 to TRBJ1-3, with 7 bases that match TRBD1. The TCR sequence derives from a male donor with multiple myeloma. Source: PBMCs, taken in a trial of ipilimumab plus nivolumab as post-transplant consolidation. This CDR3 reads CASSPQGGNTIYF. The CDR3 coding sequence is TGTGCCAGCAGTCCACAGGGGGGAAACACCATATATTTT.